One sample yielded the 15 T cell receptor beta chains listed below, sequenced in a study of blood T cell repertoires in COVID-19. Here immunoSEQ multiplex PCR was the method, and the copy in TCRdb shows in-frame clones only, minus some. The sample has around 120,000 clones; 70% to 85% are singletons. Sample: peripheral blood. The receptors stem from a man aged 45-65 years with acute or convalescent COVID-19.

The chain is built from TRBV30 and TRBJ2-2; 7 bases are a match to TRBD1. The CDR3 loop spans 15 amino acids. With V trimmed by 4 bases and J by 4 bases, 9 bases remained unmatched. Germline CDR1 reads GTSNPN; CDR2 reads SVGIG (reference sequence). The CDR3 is CAWKRETGSTGELFF. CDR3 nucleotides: TGTGCCTGGAAAAGGGAGACAGGGAGCACCGGGGAGCTGTTTTTT.

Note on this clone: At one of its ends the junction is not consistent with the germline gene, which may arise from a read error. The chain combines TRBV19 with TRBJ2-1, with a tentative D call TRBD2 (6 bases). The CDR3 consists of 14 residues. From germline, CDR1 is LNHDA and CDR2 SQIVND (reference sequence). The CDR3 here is CATMIGDSSNEQFF. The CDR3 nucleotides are TGTGCCACCATGATAGGGGACTCCTCCAATGAGCAGTTCTTC.

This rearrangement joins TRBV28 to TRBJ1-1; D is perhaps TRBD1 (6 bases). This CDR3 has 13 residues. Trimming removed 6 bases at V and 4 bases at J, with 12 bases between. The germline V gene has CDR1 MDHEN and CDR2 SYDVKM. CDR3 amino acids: CASRQQGRTEAFF. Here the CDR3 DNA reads TGTGCCAGCAGACAACAGGGTCGCACTGAAGCTTTCTTT.

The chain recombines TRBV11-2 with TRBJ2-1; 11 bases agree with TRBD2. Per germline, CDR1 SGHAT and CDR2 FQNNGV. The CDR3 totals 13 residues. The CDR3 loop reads CASSGRSYNEQFF. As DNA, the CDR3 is TGTGCGTCTAGCGGGAGGTCCTACAATGAGCAGTTCTTC.

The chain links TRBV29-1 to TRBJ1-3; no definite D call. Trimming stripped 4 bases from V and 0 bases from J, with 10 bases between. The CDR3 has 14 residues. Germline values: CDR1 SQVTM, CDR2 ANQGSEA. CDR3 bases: TGCAGCGTTGCCGAGGGCAGCTCTGGAAACACCATATATTTT. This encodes CSVAEGSSGNTIYF.

The CDR3 loop reads CASSQTDSYEQYF. In nucleotides, the CDR3 is TGTGCCAGCTCACAAACGGACAGCTACGAGCAGTACTTC. V is TRBV18 and J is TRBJ2-7, with D possibly matching TRBD1 (6 bases). Trimming took 4 bases from V and 3 from J, leaving 10 bases between them. The CDR3 extends over 13 amino acids. From germline, CDR1 is KGHSH and CDR2 LQKENI.

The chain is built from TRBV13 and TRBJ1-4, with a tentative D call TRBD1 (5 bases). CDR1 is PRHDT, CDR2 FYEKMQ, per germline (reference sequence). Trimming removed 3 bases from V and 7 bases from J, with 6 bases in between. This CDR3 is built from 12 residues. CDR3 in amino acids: CASSFQGEKLFF. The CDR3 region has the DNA TGTGCCAGCAGCTTCCAGGGTGAAAAACTGTTTTTT. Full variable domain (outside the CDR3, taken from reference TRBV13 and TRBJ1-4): AAGVIQSPRHLIKEKRETATLKCYPIPRHDTVYWYQQGPGQDPQFLISFYEKMQSDKGSIPDRFSAQQFSDYHSELNMSSLELGDSALYFCASSFQGEKLFFGSGTQLSVL.

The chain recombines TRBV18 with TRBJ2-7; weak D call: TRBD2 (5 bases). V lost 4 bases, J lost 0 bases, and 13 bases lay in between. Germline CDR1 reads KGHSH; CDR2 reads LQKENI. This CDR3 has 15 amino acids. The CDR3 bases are TGTGCCAGCTCACAGCAGAGGGCGCGCTCCTACGAGCAGTACTTC. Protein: CASSQQRARSYEQYF.

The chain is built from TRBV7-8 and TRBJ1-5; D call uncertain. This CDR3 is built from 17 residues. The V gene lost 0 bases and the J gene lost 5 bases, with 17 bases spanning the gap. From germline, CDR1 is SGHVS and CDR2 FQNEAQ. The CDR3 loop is CASSLAGSGPADQPQHF. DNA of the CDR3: TGTGCCAGCAGCTTAGCTGGGTCAGGCCCAGCCGATCAGCCCCAGCATTTT.

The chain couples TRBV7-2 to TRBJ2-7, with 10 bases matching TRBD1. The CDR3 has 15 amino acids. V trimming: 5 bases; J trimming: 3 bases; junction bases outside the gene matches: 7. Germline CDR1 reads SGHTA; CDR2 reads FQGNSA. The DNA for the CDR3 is TGTGCCAGCAGCCCTGGACAGGGGGAAGGCTACGAGCAGTACTTC. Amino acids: CASSPGQGEGYEQYF. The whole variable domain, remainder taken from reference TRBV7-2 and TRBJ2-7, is GAGVSQSPSNKVTEKGKDVELRCDPISGHTALYWYRQSLGQGLEFLIYFQGNSAPDKSGLPSDRFSAERTGGSVSTLTIQRTQQEDSAVYLCASSPGQGEGYEQYFGPGTRLTVT.

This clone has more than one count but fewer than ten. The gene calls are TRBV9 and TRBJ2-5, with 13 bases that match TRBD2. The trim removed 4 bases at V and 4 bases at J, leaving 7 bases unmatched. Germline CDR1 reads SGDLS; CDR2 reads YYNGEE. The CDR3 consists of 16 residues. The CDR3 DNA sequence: TGTGCCAGCAGCCCGCGACTAGCGGGAGGTGGAGAGACCCAGTACTTC. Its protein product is CASSPRLAGGGETQYF.

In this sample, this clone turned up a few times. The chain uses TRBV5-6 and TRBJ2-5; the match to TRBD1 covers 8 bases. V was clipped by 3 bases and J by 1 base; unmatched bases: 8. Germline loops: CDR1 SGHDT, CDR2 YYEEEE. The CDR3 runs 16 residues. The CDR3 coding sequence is TGTGCCAGCAGCTCACTTGACAGGGGATCCCAAGAGACCCAGTACTTC. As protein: CASSSLDRGSQETQYF. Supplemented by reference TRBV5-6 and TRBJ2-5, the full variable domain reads DAGVTQSPTHLIKTRGQQVTLRCSPKSGHDTVSWYQQALGQGPQFIFQYYEEEERQRGNFPDRFSGHQFPNYSSELNVNALLLGDSALYLCASSSLDRGSQETQYFGPGTRLLVL.

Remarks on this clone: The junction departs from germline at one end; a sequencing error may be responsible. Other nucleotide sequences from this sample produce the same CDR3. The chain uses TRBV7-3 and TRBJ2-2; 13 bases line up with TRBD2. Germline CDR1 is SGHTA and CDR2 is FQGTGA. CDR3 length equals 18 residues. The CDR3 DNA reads TGTGCCAGCAGCCCTGGGACTAGCGGGGAAGAGGGCACCGGGGAGTTGTTTTTT. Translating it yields CASSPGTSGEEGTGELFF.

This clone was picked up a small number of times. This CDR3 reads CASSPPRDSATGELFF. Here the CDR3 DNA reads TGTGCCAGCTCACCACCTAGGGACAGCGCCACCGGGGAGCTGTTTTTT. The gene calls are TRBV18 and TRBJ2-2, with TRBD1 matching over 7 bases. V lost 0 bases, J lost 4 bases, and 5 bases stayed unmatched. The CDR3 has 16 amino acids. Germline V CDR1 and CDR2: KGHSH, LQKENI. The whole variable domain, filled in from reference TRBV18 and TRBJ2-2, reads NAGVMQNPRHLVRRRGQEARLRCSPMKGHSHVYWYRQLPEEGLKFMVYLQKENIIDESGMPKERFSAEFPKEGPSILRIQQVVRGDSAAYFCASSPPRDSATGELFFGEGSRLTVL.

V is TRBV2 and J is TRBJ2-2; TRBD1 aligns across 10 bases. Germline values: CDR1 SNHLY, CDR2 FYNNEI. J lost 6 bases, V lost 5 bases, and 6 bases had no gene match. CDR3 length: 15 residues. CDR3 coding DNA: TGTGCCAGCAGTCCCGGGACAGGGGCCCCCGGGGAGCTGTTTTTT. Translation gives CASSPGTGAPGELFF. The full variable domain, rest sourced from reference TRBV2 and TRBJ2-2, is EPEVTQTPSHQVTQMGQEVILRCVPISNHLYFYWYRQILGQKVEFLVSFYNNEISEKSEIFDDQFSVERPDGSNFTLKIRSTKLEDSAMYFCASSPGTGAPGELFFGEGSRLTVL.